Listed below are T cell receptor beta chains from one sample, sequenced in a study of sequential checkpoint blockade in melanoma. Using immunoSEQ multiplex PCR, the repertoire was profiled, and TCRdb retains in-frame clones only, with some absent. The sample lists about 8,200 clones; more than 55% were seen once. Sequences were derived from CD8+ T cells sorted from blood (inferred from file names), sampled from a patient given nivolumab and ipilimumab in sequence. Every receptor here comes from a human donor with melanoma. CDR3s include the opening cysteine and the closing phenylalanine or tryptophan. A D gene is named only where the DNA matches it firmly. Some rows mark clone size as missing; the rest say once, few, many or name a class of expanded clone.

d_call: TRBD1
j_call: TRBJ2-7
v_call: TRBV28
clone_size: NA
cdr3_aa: CASSLHYRGRLNEQYF
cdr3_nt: TGTGCCAGCAGTTTACACTACAGGGGGCGCCTGAACGAGCAGTACTTC

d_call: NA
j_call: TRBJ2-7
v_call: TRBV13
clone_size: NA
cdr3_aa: CASSPNPYEQYF
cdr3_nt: TGTGCCAGCAGTCCCAATCCCTACGAGCAGTACTTC

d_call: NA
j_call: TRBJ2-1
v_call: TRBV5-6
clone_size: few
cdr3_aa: CASSPGLPNDEQFF
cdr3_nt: TGTGCCAGCAGCCCTGGACTACCCAACGATGAGCAGTTCTTC

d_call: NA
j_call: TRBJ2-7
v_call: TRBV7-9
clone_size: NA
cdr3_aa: CASSTDRLPYGQYF
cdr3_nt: TGTGCCAGCAGCACTGACAGGTTGCCCTACGGGCAGTACTTC

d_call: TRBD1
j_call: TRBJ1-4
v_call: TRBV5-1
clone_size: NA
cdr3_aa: CASSLEGQHNEKLFF
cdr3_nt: TGCGCCAGCAGCTTGGAGGGACAGCATAATGAAAAACTGTTTTTT

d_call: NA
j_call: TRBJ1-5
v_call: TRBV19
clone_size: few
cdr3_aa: CASRQGYSNQPQHF
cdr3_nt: TGTGCCAGTAGGCAGGGTTATAGCAATCAGCCCCAGCATTTT

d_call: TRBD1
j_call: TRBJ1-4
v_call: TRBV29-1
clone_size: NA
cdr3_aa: CSVTGGANEKLFF
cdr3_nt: TGCAGCGTAACAGGGGGCGCTAATGAAAAACTGTTTTTT

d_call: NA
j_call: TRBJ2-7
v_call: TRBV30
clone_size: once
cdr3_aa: CAWRAQGNSYEQYF
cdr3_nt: TGTGCCTGGAGGGCCCAGGGAAACTCCTACGAGCAGTACTTC

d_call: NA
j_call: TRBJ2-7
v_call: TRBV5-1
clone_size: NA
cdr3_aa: CASSPGGPLHEQYF
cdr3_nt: TGCGCCAGCAGCCCCGGGGGGCCTCTCCACGAGCAGTACTTC

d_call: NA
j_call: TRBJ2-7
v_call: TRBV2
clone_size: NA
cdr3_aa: CASQLSYEQYF
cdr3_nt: TGTGCCAGCCAGTTATCCTACGAGCAGTACTTC

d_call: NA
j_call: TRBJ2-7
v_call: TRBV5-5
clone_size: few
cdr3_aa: CASSSSGSGLEQYF
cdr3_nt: TGTGCCAGCAGCTCCTCTGGGTCGGGGTTAGAGCAGTACTTC

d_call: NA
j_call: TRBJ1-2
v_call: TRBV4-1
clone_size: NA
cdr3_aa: CASSQDNRANYGYTF
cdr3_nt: TGCGCCAGCAGCCAAGATAACCGAGCTAACTATGGCTACACCTTC

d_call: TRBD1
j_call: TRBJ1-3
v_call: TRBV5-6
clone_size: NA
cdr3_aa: CASSFFLETGDSGNTIYF
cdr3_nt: TGTGCCAGCAGCTTTTTCTTGGAGACAGGGGACTCTGGAAACACCATATATTTT

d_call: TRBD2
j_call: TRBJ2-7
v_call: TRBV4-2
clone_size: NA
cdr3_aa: CASSQDLASGGANEQYF
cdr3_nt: TGTGCCAGCAGCCAAGATCTCGCTAGCGGGGGGGCCAACGAGCAGTACTTC

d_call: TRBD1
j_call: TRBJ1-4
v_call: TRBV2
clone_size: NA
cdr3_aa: CASSRQGAPNEKLFF
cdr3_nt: TGTGCCAGCAGTCGGCAGGGGGCTCCTAATGAAAAACTGTTTTTT

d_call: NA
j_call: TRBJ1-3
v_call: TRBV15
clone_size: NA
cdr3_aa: CATSMGSSGNTIYF
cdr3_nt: TGTGCCACCAGCATGGGGAGCTCTGGAAACACCATATATTTT

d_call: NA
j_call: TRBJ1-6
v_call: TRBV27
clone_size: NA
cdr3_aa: CASSSTVRSYNSPLHF
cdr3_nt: TGTGCCAGCAGTTCGACAGTTCGCTCCTATAATTCACCCCTCCACTTT

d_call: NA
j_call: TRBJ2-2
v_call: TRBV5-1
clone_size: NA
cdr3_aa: CASSWDINTGELFF
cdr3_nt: TGCGCCAGCAGCTGGGACATTAACACCGGGGAGCTGTTTTTT

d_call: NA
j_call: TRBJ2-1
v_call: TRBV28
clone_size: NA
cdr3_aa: CASSSGSLGVEQFF
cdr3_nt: TGTGCCAGCAGCTCCGGGTCTCTTGGTGTGGAGCAGTTCTTC

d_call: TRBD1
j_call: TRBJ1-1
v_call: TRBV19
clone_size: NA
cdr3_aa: CASSPMTGGPMNTEAFF
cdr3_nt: TGTGCCAGTAGTCCCATGACAGGGGGACCCATGAACACTGAAGCTTTCTTT

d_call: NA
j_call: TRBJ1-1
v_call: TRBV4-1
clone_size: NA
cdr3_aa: CASRLLVNTEAFF
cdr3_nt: TGCGCCAGCAGACTATTGGTGAACACTGAAGCTTTCTTT

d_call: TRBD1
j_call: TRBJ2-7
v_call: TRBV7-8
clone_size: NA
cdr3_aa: CASSQGQPYEQYF
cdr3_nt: TGTGCCAGCAGCCAGGGACAGCCCTACGAGCAGTACTTC

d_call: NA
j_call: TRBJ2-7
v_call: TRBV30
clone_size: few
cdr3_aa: CAWSVVPPYEQYF
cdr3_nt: TGTGCCTGGAGCGTAGTTCCCCCCTACGAGCAGTACTTC

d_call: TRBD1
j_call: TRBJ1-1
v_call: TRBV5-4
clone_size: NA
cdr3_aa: CASSKDREAFF
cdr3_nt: TGTGCCAGCAGCAAGGACAGGGAAGCTTTCTTT

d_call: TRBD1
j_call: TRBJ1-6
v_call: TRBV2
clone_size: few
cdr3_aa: CASKAGQGNSYNSPLHF
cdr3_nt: TGTGCCAGCAAAGCGGGACAGGGGAATTCCTATAATTCACCCCTCCACTTT

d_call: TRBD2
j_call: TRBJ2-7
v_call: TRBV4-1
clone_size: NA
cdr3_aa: CASSHGGGYEQYF
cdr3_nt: TGCGCCAGCAGCCATGGCGGGGGCTACGAGCAGTACTTC

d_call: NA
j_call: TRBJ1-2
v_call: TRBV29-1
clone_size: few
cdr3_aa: CSVEGGAGGGYTF
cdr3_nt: TGCAGCGTTGAGGGGGGAGCCGGGGGAGGCTACACCTTC

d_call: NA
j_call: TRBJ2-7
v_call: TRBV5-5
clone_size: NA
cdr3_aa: CASSGTLGVMYEQYF
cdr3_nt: TGTGCCAGCAGCGGGACTTTAGGGGTGATGTACGAGCAGTACTTC